Below, 25 T cell receptor beta chains from the same sample are listed, as sequenced in a study of T-cell reconstitution after alpha-beta-depleted transplantation in children. TCRbeta library preparation incorporated unique molecular identifiers. TCRdb processed the PCR reads anew with MiXCR; each CDR3 protein has one entry. The sample lists 200,000 to 250,000 distinct CDR3 sequences; just under 8.5% were seen once. Sequences were derived from PBMCs, mostly from graft donor cells, sampled 180 days after TCRalphabeta/CD19-depleted stem cell transplant. All receptors come from a male patient younger than 18 who had a stem cell transplant for acute lymphoblastic leukemia, so the T cells may come from the graft donor.

This clonotype appeared many times. V gene TRBV27 combines with J gene TRBJ2-5, with TRBD1 matching 7 bases. Per the germline V gene, CDR1 is MNHEY and CDR2 is SMNVEV (reference sequence). The CDR3 length is 14 residues. Losses at the gene ends were 5 bases for V and 4 bases for J; bases not matched to a gene: 7. CDR3 bases: TGTGCCAGCAGTCGGACAGGCGTGAGAGAGACCCAGTACTTC. The encoded protein is CASSRTGVRETQYF.

V usage is TRBV3-1 and J usage is TRBJ2-3, with 7 bases aligning to TRBD2. Trimming cost V 0 bases and J 3 bases; bases outside gene matches: 6. The CDR3 is made up of 16 amino acids. From germline, CDR1 is LGHDT and CDR2 YNNKEL (reference sequence). This CDR3 reads CASSQDLVGGTDTQYF. CDR3 nucleotides: TGTGCCAGCAGCCAAGATCTCGTGGGAGGGACAGATACGCAGTATTTT.

This clonotype was recorded at least ten times. The chain combines TRBV6-2 or TRBV6-3 with TRBJ1-5; possible D gene TRBD1, 5 bases. V lost 6 bases and J lost 3, with 6 bases in between. This CDR3 has 12 amino acids. CDR1 and CDR2 from the germline V gene are MNHEY and SVGEGT. CDR3 amino acids: CASRGPNQPQHF. The CDR3 DNA reads as TGTGCCAGCAGGGGGCCCAATCAGCCCCAGCATTTT.

This clonotype was recorded at least ten times. The J gene is TRBJ2-2, the V gene TRBV5-5; the D is unclear. The CDR3 runs 17 residues. V was clipped by 4 bases and J by 0 bases, with 16 bases between them. Germline V CDR1 and CDR2: SGHKS, YYEKEE (reference sequence). CDR3 sequence: CASSSLVRSANTGELFF. The CDR3 DNA sequence: TGTGCCAGCAGCAGCCTTGTCAGAAGCGCGAACACCGGGGAGCTGTTTTTT.

This clonotype showed up many times. This chain links TRBV7-2 with TRBJ1-1; D perhaps matches TRBD1 (6 bases). Trimming took off 2 bases at V and 3 bases at J, with 10 bases between the two ends. CDR3 length: 14 residues. Germline assignment: CDR1 SGHTA and CDR2 FQGNSA. The CDR3 loop is CASSLQGPYTEAFF. CDR3 coding DNA: TGTGCCAGCAGCTTACAGGGGCCGTACACTGAAGCTTTCTTT.

This clonotype was counted many times. The chain couples TRBV12-3 or TRBV12-4 to TRBJ2-1; 9 bases agree with TRBD2. This CDR3 has 16 residues. With 3 bases clipped from V and 7 bases from J, the junction kept 10 bases outside the gene matches. The CDR3, as DNA: TGTGCCAGCAGTTTCCCCTTTAGCGGGGGAGGAAATGAGCAGTTCTTC. Its protein is CASSFPFSGGGNEQFF.

This clonotype was recorded many times. The genes are TRBV7-8 and TRBJ1-3; D gene ambiguous. CDR3 length equals 15 residues. V was cut by 5 bases and J by 4 bases, with 15 bases left in between. CDR1 and CDR2 from the germline V gene are SGHVS and FQNEAQ. The DNA for the CDR3 is TGTGCCAGCAGCCCGAGGCAAAACGGAGGAAACACCATATATTTT. Encoded protein: CASSPRQNGGNTIYF. Combining the CDR3 with reference TRBV7-8 and TRBJ1-3 gives the whole variable domain GAGVSQSPRYKVAKRGQDVALRCDPISGHVSLFWYQQALGQGPEFLTYFQNEAQLDKSGLPSDRFFAERPEGSVSTLKIQRTQQEDSAVYLCASSPRQNGGNTIYFGEGSWLTVV.

The table lists this clonotype with many counts. The chain carries TRBV29-1 and TRBJ2-1; no clear D gene. Germline assignment: CDR1 SQVTM and CDR2 ANQGSEA. The V end was cut by 0 bases, the J end by 6 bases, with 6 bases between. This CDR3 has 12 amino acids. In nucleotides, the CDR3 is TGCAGCGTTGAAGAAAGAGGCAATGAGCAGTTCTTC. It yields the protein CSVEERGNEQFF.

This clonotype was counted ten times or more. This chain links TRBV12-3 or TRBV12-4 with TRBJ2-1; no clear D gene. There are 16 residues in the CDR3. Trimming took 3 bases from V and 0 from J, leaving 12 bases between them. CDR3 protein: CASSLAQFRSYNEQFF. CDR3 sequence (DNA): TGTGCCAGCAGTTTGGCACAGTTCCGCTCCTACAATGAGCAGTTCTTC.

This clonotype was seen many times. The J gene is TRBJ2-7, the V gene TRBV7-9; the D gene is possibly TRBD2 (5 bases). The CDR3 sequence is 15 residues long. Germline V gene sequence: CDR1 SEHNR, CDR2 FQNEAQ (reference sequence). Trimming pared 1 base from V and 3 bases from J, leaving 13 bases between. CDR3 amino acids: CASSLEEGAYYEQYF. CDR3 DNA sequence: TGTGCCAGCAGCTTAGAAGAGGGAGCCTACTACGAGCAGTACTTC. Based on the CDR3 plus reference TRBV7-9 and TRBJ2-7, the full variable domain is DTGVSQNPRHKITKRGQNVTFRCDPISEHNRLYWYRQTLGQGPEFLTYFQNEAQLEKSRLLSDRFSAERPKGSFSTLEIQRTEQGDSAMYLCASSLEEGAYYEQYFGPGTRLTVT.

Concerning this clonotype: This could be a read error, since a much larger clone is one nucleotide away. The chain links TRBV12-3 or TRBV12-4 to TRBJ1-5; no clear D. Between the trimmed V and J ends, which lost 1 base and 4 bases, there was a span of 14 bases. The CDR3 extends over 16 amino acids. The chain's CDR3 is CASSLGGPYRNQPQHF. The CDR3 DNA follows: TGTGCCAGCAGTTTAGGAGGGCCTTATAGAAATCAGCCCCAGCATTTT.

This clonotype occurred many times. The chain carries TRBV20-1 and TRBJ1-1, with D tentatively TRBD1 (5 bases). Germline CDR1 is DFQATT and CDR2 is SNEGSKA (reference sequence). This CDR3 spans 12 amino acids. V lost 6 bases to trimming and J lost 5 bases, with 13 bases between them. This CDR3 is CSAGPGGTEAFF. The CDR3 DNA is TGCAGTGCGGGCCCGGGGGGTACTGAAGCTTTCTTT.

In this sample, this clonotype turned up many times. The chain carries TRBV7-6 and TRBJ2-3; D remains ambiguous. The CDR3 sequence is 17 residues long. Germline V gives CDR1 SGHVS, CDR2 FNYEAQ. Trimming removed 5 bases at V and 0 bases at J, with 18 bases between. This CDR3 reads CASSDDFRLTSTDTQYF. CDR3 bases: TGTGCCAGCAGCGACGACTTTAGGTTAACTAGCACAGATACGCAGTATTTT. Complete variable domain (other parts from reference TRBV7-6 and TRBJ2-3): GAGVSQSPRYKVTKRGQDVALRCDPISGHVSLYWYRQALGQGPEFLTYFNYEAQQDKSGLPNDRFSAERPEGSISTLTIQRTEQRDSAMYRCASSDDFRLTSTDTQYFGPGTRLTVL.

This clonotype was seen at least ten times. The rearrangement links TRBV3-1 to TRBJ2-7; 10 bases fit TRBD1. Germline loops: CDR1 LGHDT, CDR2 YNNKEL (reference sequence). The CDR3 is made up of 19 amino acids. J lost 0 bases, V lost 2 bases, and 13 bases had no gene match. The DNA for the CDR3 is TGTGCCAGCAGCCAACTTTCGGGACAGGGGCTATCCAGCTCCTACGAGCAGTACTTC. Its protein product is CASSQLSGQGLSSSYEQYF.

This clonotype came up many times. This rearrangement joins TRBV20-1 to TRBJ2-2; no firm D call. The germline V gene encodes CDR1 DFQATT and CDR2 SNEGSKA (reference sequence). The CDR3 length is 13 residues. The V gene lost 3 bases and the J gene lost 6 bases, with 11 bases spanning the gap. The DNA of the CDR3 is TGCAGTGCTAGGACGGGCGTGTCCGGGGAGCTGTTTTTT. Protein: CSARTGVSGELFF.

Many counts were recorded for this clonotype. CDR3 region: CSARPPTVGRSYEQYF. In nucleotides, the CDR3 is TGCAGTGCTCGACCGCCGACAGTGGGGCGCTCCTACGAGCAGTACTTC. V and J are TRBV20-1 and TRBJ2-7, with TRBD1 as a possible D gene (5 bases). This CDR3 contains 16 residues. The germline V gene has CDR1 DFQATT and CDR2 SNEGSKA (reference sequence). Trimming stripped 5 bases from V and 0 bases from J, with 20 bases between.

This clonotype was counted ten times or more. The chain joins TRBV27 to TRBJ1-2; 9 bases are a match to TRBD1. Germline V gene lookup returns CDR1 MNHEY and CDR2 SMNVEV (reference sequence). The CDR3 totals 14 residues. V lost 9 bases to trimming and J lost 6 bases; unmatched junction nucleotides: 11. In nucleotides, the CDR3 is TGTGCCAGTGCCAGAGCCGGGACAGGGCATGGCTACACCTTC. It specifies CASARAGTGHGYTF.

Note on this clonotype: This may be a read error: a much more frequent sequence differs by one nucleotide. V is TRBV20-1 and J is TRBJ2-2; D is possibly TRBD2 (5 bases). The CDR3 loop spans 14 amino acids. Germline loops: CDR1 DFQATT, CDR2 SNEGSKA (reference sequence). CDR3 in DNA: TGCAGTGCTCGGTCTAGATTCCCCACCGGGGAGCTGGTTTTT. Translating it yields CSARSRFPTGELVF.

This clonotype was found many times. CDR3 residues: CASSLVPGATYEQYF. The CDR3 DNA reads as TGTGCCAGCAGCTTAGTTCCGGGGGCGACCTACGAGCAGTACTTC. J is TRBJ2-7 and V is TRBV7-9; D may correspond to TRBD1 or TRBD2 (6 bases each). The CDR3 runs 15 residues. Trimming stripped 1 base from V and 2 bases from J, with 12 bases between. From germline, CDR1 is SEHNR and CDR2 FQNEAQ (reference sequence). Complete variable domain (other parts from reference TRBV7-9 and TRBJ2-7): DTGVSQNPRHKITKRGQNVTFRCDPISEHNRLYWYRQTLGQGPEFLTYFQNEAQLEKSRLLSDRFSAERPKGSFSTLEIQRTEQGDSAMYLCASSLVPGATYEQYFGPGTRLTVT.

This clonotype was seen ten or more times. The rearrangement links TRBV20-1 to TRBJ2-1; 9 bases align to TRBD2. This CDR3 contains 17 residues. The germline V gene encodes CDR1 DFQATT and CDR2 SNEGSKA (reference sequence). Germline trimming cut 4 bases from V and 3 bases from J; bases unmatched to any gene: 13. CDR3 residues: CSAIGLAKSRSYNEQFF. The CDR3 DNA follows: TGCAGTGCTATCGGACTAGCGAAGTCTAGGAGCTACAATGAGCAGTTCTTC.

This clonotype occurred many times. V is TRBV18 and J is TRBJ2-3; the match to TRBD1 covers 9 bases. The CDR3 is made up of 17 amino acids. Germline V gene data show CDR1 as KGHSH and CDR2 as LQKENI. V trimming: 3 bases; J trimming: 2 bases; junction bases outside the gene matches: 9. For the CDR3, the DNA is TGTGCCAGCTCACCCCTGGCGGGGACAGGGACCACAGATACGCAGTATTTT. Translating gives CASSPLAGTGTTDTQYF. Complete variable domain (other parts from reference TRBV18 and TRBJ2-3): NAGVMQNPRHLVRRRGQEARLRCSPMKGHSHVYWYRQLPEEGLKFMVYLQKENIIDESGMPKERFSAEFPKEGPSILRIQQVVRGDSAAYFCASSPLAGTGTTDTQYFGPGTRLTVL.

This clonotype has at least ten counts. This chain connects TRBV7-6 to TRBJ1-2; D is possibly TRBD1 (5 bases). V lost 0 bases to trimming and J lost 2 bases, with 7 bases between them. Germline V gene data show CDR1 as SGHVS and CDR2 as FNYEAQ. The CDR3 has 14 residues. CDR3 loop: CASSLAQGNYGYTF. CDR3 DNA: TGTGCCAGCAGCTTAGCTCAGGGCAACTATGGCTACACCTTC.

In its sample, this clonotype was seen many times. The gene calls are TRBV20-1 and TRBJ2-5, with 11 positions matching TRBD2. CDR1 is DFQATT, CDR2 SNEGSKA, per germline (reference sequence). The CDR3 has 14 residues. Unmatched junction bases numbered 5, after V lost 5 bases and J lost 3 bases. The DNA for the CDR3 is TGCAGTGCTCGGACTAGCGGGTTCGAAGAGACCCAGTACTTC. This translates into CSARTSGFEETQYF.

The genes are TRBV23-1 and TRBJ1-4; D is undetermined. TRBV23-1 carries the ORF label, with uncertain function. The germline V and J ends were trimmed by 0 bases and 13 bases, with 15 bases remaining between them. The CDR3 extends over 14 amino acids. CDR3 amino acids: CASSQSRTKRGLFF. The DNA of the CDR3 is TGCGCCAGCAGTCAATCTCGGACCAAACGGGGACTGTTTTTT.

This clonotype was recorded at least ten times. The chain is built from TRBV3-1 and TRBJ1-6; 7 bases fit TRBD1. V lost 2 bases and J lost 8; bases outside the gene matches: 0. The V gene's germline CDR1 is LGHDT and CDR2 YNNKEL (reference sequence). The CDR3 totals 13 residues. The CDR3 sequence is CASSQQGDSPLHF. The CDR3 DNA reads as TGTGCCAGCAGCCAACAGGGGGATTCACCCCTCCACTTT. The variable domain in full, completed from reference TRBV3-1 and TRBJ1-6, reads DTAVSQTPKYLVTQMGNDKSIKCEQNLGHDTMYWYKQDSKKFLKIMFSYNNKELIINETVPNRFSPKSPDKAHLNLHINSLELGDSAVYFCASSQQGDSPLHFGNGTRLTVT.